The next 23 T cell receptor beta chains were all read from a single sample in a study of T-cell reconstitution after alpha-beta-depleted transplantation in children. Construction of the TCRbeta library involved unique molecular identifiers. TCRdb analysed the PCR reads with MiXCR anew, one entry per CDR3 protein. Among about 200,000 distinct CDR3 sequences listed, approximately 7% were seen once. Sequencing was performed on PBMCs, taken before TCRalphabeta/CD19-depleted stem cell transplant. These receptors all come from a boy between 2 and 10 years old with acute lymphoblastic leukemia, due to receive a stem cell transplant.

This clonotype was seen repeatedly, ten times or more. The chain is built from TRBV5-5 and TRBJ2-1; perhaps TRBD2 as D (6 bases). V was shortened by 0 bases and J by 14 bases, with 24 bases between the two germline ends. Germline loops: CDR1 SGHKS, CDR2 YYEKEE (reference sequence). CDR3 size: 16 residues. CDR3 region: CASSLEGTRGLGVEFF. The CDR3 DNA reads as TGTGCCAGCAGCTTGGAGGGCACGAGGGGACTGGGAGTGGAGTTCTTC.

This clonotype has ten or more counts. The chain uses TRBV27 and TRBJ1-4, with 7 bases fitting TRBD1. CDR1 and CDR2 from the germline V gene are MNHEY and SMNVEV (reference sequence). CDR3 length: 13 amino acids. Germline trimming cut 7 bases from V and 4 bases from J; bases unmatched to any gene: 3. The CDR3 reads CASTTGINEKLFF. The CDR3 DNA is TGTGCCAGCACGACAGGGATTAATGAAAAACTGTTTTTT.

This clonotype was detected a few times. The J gene is TRBJ2-7, the V gene TRBV7-9; D uncertain. The V gene's germline CDR1 is SEHNR and CDR2 FQNEAQ (reference sequence). The germline V and J ends were trimmed by 1 base and 4 bases, with 8 bases remaining between them. This CDR3 region has 13 residues. CDR3 in DNA: TGTGCCAGCAGCTTAGAGGTTGATTACGAGCAGTACTTC. This codes for CASSLEVDYEQYF.

This clonotype was counted at least ten times. The chain carries TRBV6-5 and TRBJ2-5, with 13 bases matching TRBD2. Germline values: CDR1 MNHEY, CDR2 SVGAGI. CDR3 length equals 17 residues. V trimming: 0 bases; J trimming: 6 bases; junction bases outside the gene matches: 7. This CDR3 reads CASSYSSGLAGAQTQYF. The CDR3 DNA is TGTGCCAGCAGTTACTCGTCCGGACTAGCGGGAGCCCAGACCCAGTACTTC.

In its sample, this clonotype was seen many times. This chain uses TRBV5-1 with TRBJ2-3, with D unresolved. The ends were cut back, 0 bases at V and 0 bases at J, with 11 bases in the middle. The CDR3 is 16 amino acids. Germline assignment: CDR1 SGHRS and CDR2 YFSETQ. The DNA for the CDR3 is TGCGCCAGCAGCTTGGTTGGGTTCATTAGCACAGATACGCAGTATTTT. Encoded protein: CASSLVGFISTDTQYF.

This clonotype was observed many times. The chain links TRBV20-1 to TRBJ2-1, with 10 positions matching TRBD2. The trim removed 5 bases at V and 4 bases at J, leaving 5 bases unmatched. Looked up from germline, CDR1 is DFQATT and CDR2 is SNEGSKA (reference sequence). CDR3 size: 14 residues. CDR3 in amino acids: CSADPGLAYNEQFF. The CDR3, as DNA: TGCAGTGCTGACCCGGGACTAGCGTACAATGAGCAGTTCTTC.

This clonotype was counted at least ten times. The chain carries TRBV7-9 and TRBJ2-7; D possibly corresponds to TRBD2 (6 bases). The V gene's germline CDR1 is SEHNR and CDR2 FQNEAQ (reference sequence). The CDR3 spans 17 residues. V was pared by 4 bases and J by 2 bases, with 21 bases between. Here the CDR3 DNA reads TGTGCCAGCAGCTCTCCAGGTGGTCAGGGAGGTCCCTACGAGCAGTACTTC. This gives the protein CASSSPGGQGGPYEQYF.

This clonotype was detected ten times or more. This chain links TRBV5-1 with TRBJ2-1; no definite D call. Germline V gives CDR1 SGHRS, CDR2 YFSETQ. V was shortened by 5 bases and J by 0 bases, with 12 bases between the two germline ends. The CDR3 is 15 residues long. The chain's CDR3 is CASREWGSSYNEQFF. The CDR3 DNA reads TGCGCCAGCAGGGAGTGGGGAAGCTCCTACAATGAGCAGTTCTTC.

The sample holds many counts of this clonotype. The chain has TRBV4-2 and TRBJ2-3; possible D gene TRBD1, 5 bases. V was trimmed by 4 bases and J by 1 base, leaving 9 bases between them. Germline lookup yields CDR1 LGHNA and CDR2 YNFKEQ. This CDR3 is built from 14 residues. Here the CDR3 DNA reads TGTGCCAGCAGCCGCGGCAGGGGCACAGATACGCAGTATTTT. Translating gives CASSRGRGTDTQYF.

This clonotype was picked up many times. V gene TRBV20-1 combines with J gene TRBJ2-1; D call uncertain. The CDR3 is made up of 11 amino acids. V was trimmed by 6 bases and J by 8 bases, leaving 11 bases between them. CDR1 is DFQATT, CDR2 SNEGSKA, per germline (reference sequence). CDR3 sequence reads: CSATLGHEQFF. CDR3 nucleotide sequence: TGCAGTGCCACCCTAGGGCATGAGCAGTTCTTC.

This clonotype was detected ten times or more. The chain couples TRBV11-3 to TRBJ2-5; 7 nucleotides agree with TRBD2. Germline assignment: CDR1 SGHNT and CDR2 YENEEA. This CDR3 is 13 amino acids long. Trimming cost V 3 bases and J 3 bases; bases outside gene matches: 1. The CDR3 sequence is CASSFAGEETQYF. CDR3 DNA sequence: TGTGCCAGCAGCTTTGCGGGAGAAGAGACCCAGTACTTC.

The CDR3 bases are TGCGCCAGCAGCTTGGGCGGCAGTAATGAAAAACTGTTTTTT. Protein product: CASSLGGSNEKLFF. The chain carries TRBV5-1 and TRBJ1-4; D uncertain. The CDR3 spans 14 residues. CDR1 and CDR2 from the germline V gene are SGHRS and YFSETQ. V was cut by 0 bases and J by 4 bases, with 7 bases left in between.

Many counts were recorded for this clonotype. The chain couples TRBV7-2 to TRBJ2-7; perhaps TRBD2 as D (6 bases). The CDR3 loop spans 14 amino acids. V was clipped by 5 bases and J by 0 bases, with 11 bases between them. Germline values: CDR1 SGHTA, CDR2 FQGNSA. Written as DNA, the CDR3 is TGTGCCAGCAGCGACCCGACTAGCTCCTACGAGCAGTACTTC. Protein product: CASSDPTSSYEQYF.

There are many counts of this clonotype. The V call is TRBV10-3, the J call TRBJ1-4; no definite D call. Trimming took 6 bases from V and 8 from J, leaving 16 bases between them. Germline-derived CDR1 and CDR2 are ENHRY and SYGVKD. CDR3 length equals 14 residues. The CDR3 sequence is CAIRKGVGSEKLFF. The CDR3 DNA follows: TGTGCCATCAGGAAAGGAGTCGGCTCCGAAAAACTGTTTTTT.

At least ten counts were recorded for this clonotype. This CDR3 reads CASSLGPEGPNSPLHF. The CDR3 DNA is TGCGCCAGCAGCTTGGGGCCAGAGGGGCCCAATTCACCCCTCCACTTT. V usage is TRBV5-1 and J usage is TRBJ1-6; D is perhaps TRBD1 (5 bases). V shed 0 bases and J shed 7 bases, with 14 bases lying between them. This CDR3 has 16 amino acids. CDR1 SGHRS and CDR2 YFSETQ come from the germline V gene.

This clonotype was recorded a few times. V gene TRBV7-2 combines with J gene TRBJ1-4; D gene ambiguous. Between the trimmed V and J ends, which lost 7 bases and 6 bases, there was a span of 3 bases. The CDR3 runs 10 residues. Germline CDR1 SGHTA, CDR2 FQGNSA. CDR3 region: CASNDEKLFF. In nucleotides, the CDR3 is TGTGCCAGCAACGATGAAAAACTGTTTTTT.

This clonotype has a count of ten or more. The chain recombines TRBV7-2 with TRBJ2-3; D gene ambiguous. Deletions cut 6 bases from V and 9 bases from J, with 16 bases between. Germline CDR1 is SGHTA and CDR2 is FQGNSA. The CDR3 extends over 13 amino acids. The DNA for the CDR3 is TGTGCCAGCAGAACGAACTCGCGCCGGACGCAGTATTTT. Protein sequence: CASRTNSRRTQYF.

The chain links TRBV12-3 or TRBV12-4 to TRBJ2-3; 9 bases match TRBD1. CDR3 length: 14 residues. V dropped 8 bases and J dropped 3; count of bases not matched to a gene: 6. This CDR3 is CASRRDRETDTQYF. DNA for the CDR3: TGTGCCAGCCGCAGGGACAGGGAGACAGATACGCAGTATTTT.

V and J are TRBV3-1 and TRBJ2-1; the match to TRBD2 covers 13 bases. Looked up from germline, CDR1 is LGHDT and CDR2 is YNNKEL (reference sequence). The CDR3 consists of 16 residues. V shed 3 bases and J 8 bases; nucleotides not matched to a gene: 7. This CDR3 is CASSQLRTSGSHEQFF. In DNA form, the CDR3 reads TGTGCCAGCAGCCAGCTACGGACTAGCGGGAGCCATGAGCAGTTCTTC.

This clonotype was observed many times. This chain links TRBV2 with TRBJ2-5; 7 bases fit TRBD2. There are 16 residues in the CDR3. V shed 6 bases and J 3 bases; nucleotides not matched to a gene: 13. Germline assignment: CDR1 SNHLY and CDR2 FYNNEI. CDR3 in amino acids: CASRTRSGAIKETQYF. The CDR3 DNA reads TGTGCCAGCAGGACCCGCAGCGGGGCTATTAAAGAGACCCAGTACTTC.

This clonotype was counted many times. V and J are TRBV11-2 and TRBJ2-4; D is possibly TRBD1 (6 bases). V lost 5 bases and J 8 bases, leaving 16 bases between the germline ends. The CDR3 extends over 14 amino acids. Per the germline V gene, CDR1 is SGHAT and CDR2 is FQNNGV. Here the CDR3 reads CASSEDSLGDIQYF. Written as DNA, the CDR3 is TGTGCCAGCAGCGAGGACAGCCTAGGCGACATTCAGTACTTC. The whole variable domain, remainder taken from reference TRBV11-2 and TRBJ2-4, is EAGVAQSPRYKIIEKRQSVAFWCNPISGHATLYWYQQILGQGPKLLIQFQNNGVVDDSQLPKDRFSAERLKGVDSTLKIQPAKLEDSAVYLCASSEDSLGDIQYFGAGTRLSVL.

Many counts were recorded for this clonotype. The chain carries TRBV29-1 and TRBJ2-3; the match to TRBD1 covers 12 bases. Germline trimming cut 6 bases from V and 5 bases from J; bases unmatched to any gene: 6. The CDR3 is 14 amino acids. Germline CDR1 and CDR2: SQVTM and ANQGSEA. The CDR3 DNA reads TGCAGCGTCCCCCGGGACAGGGGGCAAGATACGCAGTATTTT. Translation: CSVPRDRGQDTQYF.

This clonotype was recorded many times. The V call is TRBV7-9, the J call TRBJ1-5; no clear D. The CDR3 extends over 12 amino acids. Between the trimmed V and J ends, which lost 6 bases and 4 bases, there was a span of 7 bases. The germline gives CDR1 SEHNR, CDR2 FQNEAQ (reference sequence). The DNA for the CDR3 is TGTGCCAGCAGTTTGGGGAATCAGCCCCAGCATTTT. It encodes CASSLGNQPQHF.